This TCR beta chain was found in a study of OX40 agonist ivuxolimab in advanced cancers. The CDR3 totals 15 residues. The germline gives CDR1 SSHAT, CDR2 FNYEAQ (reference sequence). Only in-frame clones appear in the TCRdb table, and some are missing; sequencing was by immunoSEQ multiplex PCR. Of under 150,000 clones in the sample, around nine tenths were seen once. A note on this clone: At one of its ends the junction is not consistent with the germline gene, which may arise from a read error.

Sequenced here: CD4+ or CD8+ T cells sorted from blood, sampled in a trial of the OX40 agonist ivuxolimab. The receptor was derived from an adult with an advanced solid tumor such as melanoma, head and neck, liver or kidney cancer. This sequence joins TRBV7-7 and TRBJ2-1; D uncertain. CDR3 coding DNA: TGTGCTAGCAGCTTAGGGCAGACATCTTTTAATGAGCAGTTCTTC. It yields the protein CASSLGQTSFNEQFF. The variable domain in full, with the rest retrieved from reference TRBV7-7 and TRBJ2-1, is GAGVSQSPRYKVTKRGQDVTLRCDPISSHATLYWYQQALGQGPEFLTYFNYEAQPDKSGLPSDRFSAERPEGSISTLTIQRTEQRDSAMYRCASSLGQTSFNEQFFGPGTRLTVL.